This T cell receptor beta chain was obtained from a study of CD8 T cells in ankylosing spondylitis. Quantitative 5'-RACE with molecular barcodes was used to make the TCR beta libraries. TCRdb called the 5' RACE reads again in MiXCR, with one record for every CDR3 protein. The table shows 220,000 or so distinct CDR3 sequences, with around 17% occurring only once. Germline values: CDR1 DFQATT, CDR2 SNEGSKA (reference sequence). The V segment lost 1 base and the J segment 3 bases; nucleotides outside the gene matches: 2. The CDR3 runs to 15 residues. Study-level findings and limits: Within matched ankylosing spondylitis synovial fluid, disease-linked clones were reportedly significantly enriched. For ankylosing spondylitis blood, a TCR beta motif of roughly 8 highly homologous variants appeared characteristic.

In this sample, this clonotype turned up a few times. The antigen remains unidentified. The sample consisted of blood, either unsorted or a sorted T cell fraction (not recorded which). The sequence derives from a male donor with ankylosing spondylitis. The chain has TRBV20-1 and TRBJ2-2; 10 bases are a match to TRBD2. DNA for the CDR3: TGCAGTGCTAGAGTCCTAGCGGGGGACACCGGGGAGCTGTTTTTT. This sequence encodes CSARVLAGDTGELFF.